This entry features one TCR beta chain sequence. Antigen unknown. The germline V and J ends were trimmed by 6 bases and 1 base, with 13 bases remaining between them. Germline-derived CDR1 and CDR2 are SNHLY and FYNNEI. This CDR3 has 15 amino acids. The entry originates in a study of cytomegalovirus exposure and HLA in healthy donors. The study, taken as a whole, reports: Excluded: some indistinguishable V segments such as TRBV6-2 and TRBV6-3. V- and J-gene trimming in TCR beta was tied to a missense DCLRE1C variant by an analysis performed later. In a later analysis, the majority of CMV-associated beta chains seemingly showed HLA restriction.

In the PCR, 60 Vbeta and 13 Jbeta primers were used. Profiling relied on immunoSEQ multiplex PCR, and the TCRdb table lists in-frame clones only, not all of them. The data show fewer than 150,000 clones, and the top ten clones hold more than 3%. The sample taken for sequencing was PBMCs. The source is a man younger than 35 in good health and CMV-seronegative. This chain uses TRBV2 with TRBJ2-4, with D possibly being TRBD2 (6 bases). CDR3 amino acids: CASRTGVTAKNIQYF. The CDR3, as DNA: TGTGCCAGCAGAACGGGGGTTACCGCCAAAAACATTCAGTACTTC.